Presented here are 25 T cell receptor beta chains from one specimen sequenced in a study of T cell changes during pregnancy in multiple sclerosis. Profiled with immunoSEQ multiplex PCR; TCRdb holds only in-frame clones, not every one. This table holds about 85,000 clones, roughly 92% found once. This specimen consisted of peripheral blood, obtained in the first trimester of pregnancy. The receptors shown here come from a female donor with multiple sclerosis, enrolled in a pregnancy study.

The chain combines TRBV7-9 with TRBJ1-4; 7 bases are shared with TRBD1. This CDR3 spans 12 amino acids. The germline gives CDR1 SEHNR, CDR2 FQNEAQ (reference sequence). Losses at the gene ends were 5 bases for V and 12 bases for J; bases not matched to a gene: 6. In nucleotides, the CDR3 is TGTGCCAGCAGCGAAACAGGGGCTGAACTGTTTTTT. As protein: CASSETGAELFF. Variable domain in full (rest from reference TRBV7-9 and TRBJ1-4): DTGVSQNPRHKITKRGQNVTFRCDPISEHNRLYWYRQTLGQGPEFLTYFQNEAQLEKSRLLSDRFSAERPKGSFSTLEIQRTEQGDSAMYLCASSETGAELFFGSGTQLSVL.

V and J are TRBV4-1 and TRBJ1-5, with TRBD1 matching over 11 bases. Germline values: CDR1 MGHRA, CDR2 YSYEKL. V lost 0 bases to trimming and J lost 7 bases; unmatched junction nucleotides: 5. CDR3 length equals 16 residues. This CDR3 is CASSQEDRGRGQPQHF. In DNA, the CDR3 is TGCGCCAGCAGCCAAGAGGACAGGGGGCGTGGGCAGCCCCAGCATTTT.

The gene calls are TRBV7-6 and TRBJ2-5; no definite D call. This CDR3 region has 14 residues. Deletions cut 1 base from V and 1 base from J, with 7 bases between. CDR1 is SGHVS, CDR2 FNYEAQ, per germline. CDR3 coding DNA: TGTGCCAGCAGCTTAGGGCGGTCCCAAGAGACCCAGTACTTC. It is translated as CASSLGRSQETQYF.

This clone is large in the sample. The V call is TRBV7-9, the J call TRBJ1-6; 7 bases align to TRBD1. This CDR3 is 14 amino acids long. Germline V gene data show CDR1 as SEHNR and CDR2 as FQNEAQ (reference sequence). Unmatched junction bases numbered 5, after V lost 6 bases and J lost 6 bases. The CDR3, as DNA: TGTGCCAGCAGTGGGACAGACCCTAATTCACCCCTCCACTTT. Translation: CASSGTDPNSPLHF.

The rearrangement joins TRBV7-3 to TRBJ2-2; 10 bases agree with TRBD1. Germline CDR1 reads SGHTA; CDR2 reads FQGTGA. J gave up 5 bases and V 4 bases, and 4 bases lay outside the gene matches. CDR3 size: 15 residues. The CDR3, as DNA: TGTGCCAGCAGCTCGGGACAGGGGAGGACCGGGGAGCTGTTTTTT. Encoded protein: CASSSGQGRTGELFF.

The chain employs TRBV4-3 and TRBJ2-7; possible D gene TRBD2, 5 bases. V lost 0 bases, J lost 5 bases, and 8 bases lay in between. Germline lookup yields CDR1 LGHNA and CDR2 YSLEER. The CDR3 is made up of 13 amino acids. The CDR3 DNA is TGCGCCAGCAGCCAAGATTCGGGGAACGAGCAGTACTTC. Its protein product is CASSQDSGNEQYF.

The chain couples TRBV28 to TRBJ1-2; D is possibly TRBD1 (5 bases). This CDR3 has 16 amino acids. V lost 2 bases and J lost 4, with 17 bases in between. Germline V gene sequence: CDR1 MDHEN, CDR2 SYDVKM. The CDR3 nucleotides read TGTGCCAGCAGTTTAGGAGGGACCAGGGCTTCCTATGGCTACACCTTC. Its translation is CASSLGGTRASYGYTF.

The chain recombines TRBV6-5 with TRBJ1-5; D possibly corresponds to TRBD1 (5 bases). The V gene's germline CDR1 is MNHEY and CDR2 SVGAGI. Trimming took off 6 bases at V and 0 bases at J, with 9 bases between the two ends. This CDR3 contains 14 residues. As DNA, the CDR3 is TGTGCCAGCAGCCAACAGGATAGCAATCAGCCCCAGCATTTT. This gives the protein CASSQQDSNQPQHF.

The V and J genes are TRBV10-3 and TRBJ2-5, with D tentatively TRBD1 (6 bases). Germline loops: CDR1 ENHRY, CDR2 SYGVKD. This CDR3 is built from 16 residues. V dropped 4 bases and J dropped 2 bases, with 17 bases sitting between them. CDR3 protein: CAISGDRTARQETQYF. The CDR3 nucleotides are TGTGCCATCAGTGGAGATAGGACAGCACGACAAGAGACCCAGTACTTC.

This chain's CDR3 is CASSLDYSGNTIYF. The CDR3 DNA sequence: TGTGCCAGCAGCTTGGACTACTCTGGAAACACCATATATTTT. J is TRBJ1-3 and V is TRBV5-4; D is unresolved. V was shortened by 0 bases and J by 0 bases, with 4 bases between the two germline ends. There are 14 residues in the CDR3. Germline V lookup: CDR1 SGHNT, CDR2 YYREEE (reference sequence).

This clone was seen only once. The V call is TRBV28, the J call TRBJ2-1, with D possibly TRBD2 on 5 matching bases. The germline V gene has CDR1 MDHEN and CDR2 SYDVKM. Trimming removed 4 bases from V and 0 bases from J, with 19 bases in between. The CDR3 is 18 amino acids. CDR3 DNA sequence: TGTGCCAGCAGTTACCCCCGGCTAGCAGGTCTCTCCTACAATGAGCAGTTCTTC. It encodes CASSYPRLAGLSYNEQFF.

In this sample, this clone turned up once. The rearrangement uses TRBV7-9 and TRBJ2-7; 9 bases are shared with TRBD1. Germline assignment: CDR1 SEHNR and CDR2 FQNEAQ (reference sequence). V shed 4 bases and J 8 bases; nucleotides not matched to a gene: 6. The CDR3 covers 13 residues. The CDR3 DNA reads TGTGCCAGCAGCTGGGGACAGGGTCAGAAGCAGTACTTC. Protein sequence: CASSWGQGQKQYF.

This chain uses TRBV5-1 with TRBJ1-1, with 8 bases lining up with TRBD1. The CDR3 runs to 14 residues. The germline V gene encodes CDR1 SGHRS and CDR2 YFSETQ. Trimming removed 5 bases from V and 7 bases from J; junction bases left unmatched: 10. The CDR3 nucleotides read TGCGCCAGCAGAGGGACAGGCCGGCGAAGTGAAGCTTTCTTT. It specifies CASRGTGRRSEAFF.

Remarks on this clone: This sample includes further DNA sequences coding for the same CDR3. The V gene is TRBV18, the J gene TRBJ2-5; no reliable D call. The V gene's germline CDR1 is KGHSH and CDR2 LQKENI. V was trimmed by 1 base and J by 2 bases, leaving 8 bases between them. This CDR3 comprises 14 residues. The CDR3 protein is CASSPRDSQETQYF. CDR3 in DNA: TGTGCCAGCTCACCACGAGACTCTCAAGAGACCCAGTACTTC.

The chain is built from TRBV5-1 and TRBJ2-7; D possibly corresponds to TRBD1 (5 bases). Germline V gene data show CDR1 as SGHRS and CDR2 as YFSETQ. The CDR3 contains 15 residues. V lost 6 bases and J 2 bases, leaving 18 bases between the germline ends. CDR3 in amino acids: CASMDTRAYTYEQYF. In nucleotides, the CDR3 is TGCGCCAGCATGGATACCAGGGCCTATACCTACGAGCAGTACTTC. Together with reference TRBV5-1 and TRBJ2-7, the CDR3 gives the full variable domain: KAGVTQTPRYLIKTRGQQVTLSCSPISGHRSVSWYQQTPGQGLQFLFEYFSETQRNKGNFPGRFSGRQFSNSRSEMNVSTLELGDSALYLCASMDTRAYTYEQYFGPGTRLTVT.

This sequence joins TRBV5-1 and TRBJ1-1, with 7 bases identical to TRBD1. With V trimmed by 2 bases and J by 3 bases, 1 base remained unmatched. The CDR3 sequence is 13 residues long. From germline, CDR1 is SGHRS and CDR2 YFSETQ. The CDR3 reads CASSFDRDTEAFF. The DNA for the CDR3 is TGCGCCAGCAGCTTTGACAGGGACACTGAAGCTTTCTTT.

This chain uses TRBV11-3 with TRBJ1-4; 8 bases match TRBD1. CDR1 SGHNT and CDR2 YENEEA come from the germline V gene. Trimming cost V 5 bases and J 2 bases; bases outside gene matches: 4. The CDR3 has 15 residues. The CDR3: CASSHSGGTNEKLFF. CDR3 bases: TGTGCCAGCAGCCACTCAGGGGGCACTAATGAAAAACTGTTTTTT.

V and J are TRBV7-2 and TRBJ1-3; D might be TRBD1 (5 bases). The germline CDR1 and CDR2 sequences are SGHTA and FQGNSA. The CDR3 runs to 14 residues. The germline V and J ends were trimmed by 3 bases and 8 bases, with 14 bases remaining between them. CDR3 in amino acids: CASSLDGRGDTIYF. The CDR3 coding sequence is TGTGCCAGCAGCTTGGATGGACGGGGGGACACCATATATTTT. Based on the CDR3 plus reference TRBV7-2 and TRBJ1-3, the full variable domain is GAGVSQSPSNKVTEKGKDVELRCDPISGHTALYWYRQSLGQGLEFLIYFQGNSAPDKSGLPSDRFSAERTGGSVSTLTIQRTQQEDSAVYLCASSLDGRGDTIYFGEGSWLTVV.

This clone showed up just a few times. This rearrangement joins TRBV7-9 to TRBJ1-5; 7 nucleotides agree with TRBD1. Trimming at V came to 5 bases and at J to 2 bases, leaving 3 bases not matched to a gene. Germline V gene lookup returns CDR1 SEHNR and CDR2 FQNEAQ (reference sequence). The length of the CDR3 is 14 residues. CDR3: CASSNGTGNQPQHF. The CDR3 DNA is TGTGCCAGCAGCAACGGGACAGGCAATCAGCCCCAGCATTTT.

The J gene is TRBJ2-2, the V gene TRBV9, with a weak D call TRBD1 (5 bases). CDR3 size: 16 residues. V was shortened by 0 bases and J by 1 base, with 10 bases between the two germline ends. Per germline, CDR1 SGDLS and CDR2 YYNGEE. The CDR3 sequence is CASSVGAGQNTGELFF. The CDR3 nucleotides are TGTGCCAGCAGCGTAGGAGCCGGACAGAACACCGGGGAGCTGTTTTTT.

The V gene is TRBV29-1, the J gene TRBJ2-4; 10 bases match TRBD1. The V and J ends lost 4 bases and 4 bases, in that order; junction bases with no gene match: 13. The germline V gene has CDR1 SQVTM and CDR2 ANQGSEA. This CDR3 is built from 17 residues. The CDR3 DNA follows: TGCAGCGTTGTGACAGGGGGCCTTTCGGGGATAAAAAACATTCAGTACTTC. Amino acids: CSVVTGGLSGIKNIQYF.

The CDR3 region has the DNA TGTGCCAGCAGCCCAATCAAGGGACTAATGGATACAGATACGCAGTATTTT. Its translation: CASSPIKGLMDTDTQYF. The genes are TRBV11-2 and TRBJ2-3; TRBD2 aligns across 7 bases. The J segment lost 3 bases and the V segment lost 5 bases, leaving 14 bases of the junction unmatched. This CDR3 comprises 17 residues. In germline, CDR1 is SGHAT, CDR2 FQNNGV.

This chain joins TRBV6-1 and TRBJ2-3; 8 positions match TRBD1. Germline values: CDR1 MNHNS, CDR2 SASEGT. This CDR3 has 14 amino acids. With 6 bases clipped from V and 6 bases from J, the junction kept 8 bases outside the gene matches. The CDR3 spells CASSEPGQGDTQYF. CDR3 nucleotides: TGTGCCAGCAGCGAACCTGGACAGGGTGATACGCAGTATTTT.

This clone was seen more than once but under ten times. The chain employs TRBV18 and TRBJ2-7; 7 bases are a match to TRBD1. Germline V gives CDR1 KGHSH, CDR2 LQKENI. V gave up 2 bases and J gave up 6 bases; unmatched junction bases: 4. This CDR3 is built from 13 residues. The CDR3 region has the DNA TGTGCCAGCTCACCAGAGACAGGGTTCGAGCAGTACTTC. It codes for CASSPETGFEQYF.

CDR3: CASSIDSNTEAFF. In DNA form, the CDR3 reads TGTGCCAGCAGCATTGACAGTAACACTGAAGCTTTCTTT. The V and J genes are TRBV7-2 and TRBJ1-1; tentatively, D is TRBD1 (5 bases). Germline assignment: CDR1 SGHTA and CDR2 FQGNSA. The CDR3 runs to 13 residues. Trimming removed 5 bases at V and 2 bases at J, with 9 bases between.